This entry is about one TCR beta chain. The TCR beta CDR3 regions underwent amplification using RNA transcripts as the source. The HTBI set primed first-round TCR CDR3 RT-PCR. One entry per CDR3 protein results from TCRdb running MiXCR on the multiplex PCR reads. Of over 500,000 distinct CDR3 sequences listed, 15% to 20% are singletons. This sample stems from a study of T cells in Graves' hyperthyroidism and ophthalmopathy. The clonotype was recovered from a woman under 40 with Graves' ophthalmopathy. Source material: blood.

The CDR3 DNA follows: TGCAGTGCTAGGTCCAAGTGGAGCTCTGGGGCCAACGTCCTGACTTTC. It yields the protein CSARSKWSSGANVLTF. The chain has TRBV20-1 and TRBJ2-6; the D is unclear. V shed 3 bases and J shed 0 bases, with 12 bases lying between them. Looked up from germline, CDR1 is DFQATT and CDR2 is SNEGSKA (reference sequence). The CDR3 runs 16 residues.